This T cell receptor beta chain emerged from a study of blood T cell repertoires in COVID-19. Study information: Both acute and convalescent COVID-19 samples were obtained from the United States, Italy and Spain. PBMCs, B-cell-depleted T cells, or T cells were the source of the cDNA or gDNA that made up the material.

The authors' processing: It was from reference gene primer amplification that nucleated cell counts were estimated. Here immunoSEQ multiplex PCR was the method, and the copy in TCRdb shows in-frame clones only, minus some. The V and J calls and the clone size are those of that table, but D and trimming were determined from the DNA. This sample has a few hundred thousand clones, with 70% to 90% found just once. This CDR3 is built from 16 residues. Germline-derived CDR1 and CDR2 are MNHNY and SVGAGI (reference sequence). Germline trimming cut 4 bases from V and 6 bases from J; bases unmatched to any gene: 7.

Input material: peripheral blood. The chain uses TRBV6-6 and TRBJ2-2; 11 bases align to TRBD2. The clonotype comes from a woman under 30 who had recovered from COVID-19. Here the CDR3 reads CASSFLAGGLSGELFF. The CDR3 DNA reads as TGTGCCAGCAGTTTCCTAGCGGGAGGCCTCTCCGGGGAGCTGTTTTTT.